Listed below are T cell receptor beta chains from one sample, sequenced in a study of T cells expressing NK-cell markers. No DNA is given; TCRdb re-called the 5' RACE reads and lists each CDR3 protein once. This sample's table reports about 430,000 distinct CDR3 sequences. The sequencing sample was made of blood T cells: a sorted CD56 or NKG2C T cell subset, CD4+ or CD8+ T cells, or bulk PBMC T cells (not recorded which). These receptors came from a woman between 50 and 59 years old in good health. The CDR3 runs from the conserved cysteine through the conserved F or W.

cdr3_aa: CASSEYLAGQETQYF; v_call: TRBV6-1; j_call: TRBJ2-5
cdr3_aa: CASSQGARYTDTQYF; v_call: TRBV3-1; j_call: TRBJ2-3
cdr3_aa: CASSVTLTSGSKDEQFF; v_call: TRBV5-5; j_call: TRBJ2-1
cdr3_aa: CASSPRAWSTEAFF; v_call: TRBV27; j_call: TRBJ1-1
cdr3_aa: CAISADRVTEAFF; v_call: TRBV10-3; j_call: TRBJ1-1
cdr3_aa: CASSHSGRNTDTQYF; v_call: TRBV3-1; j_call: TRBJ2-3
cdr3_aa: CASSLDGTAGNTIYF; v_call: TRBV11-2; j_call: TRBJ1-3
cdr3_aa: CASSQEVVMNTEAFF; v_call: TRBV3-1; j_call: TRBJ1-1
cdr3_aa: CASSQAFQETQYF; v_call: TRBV4-2; j_call: TRBJ2-5
cdr3_aa: CASSLGLAGSNTGELFF; v_call: TRBV12-3/TRBV12-4; j_call: TRBJ2-2
cdr3_aa: CASRLGGGQPQHF; v_call: TRBV19; j_call: TRBJ1-5
cdr3_aa: CASSLAGGRVGIQPQHF; v_call: TRBV12-3/TRBV12-4; j_call: TRBJ1-5
cdr3_aa: CASSEAGTDTQYF; v_call: TRBV5-1; j_call: TRBJ2-3
cdr3_aa: CASSYRGRINEQYF; v_call: TRBV6-5; j_call: TRBJ2-7
cdr3_aa: CATSATLGTGAGTDTQYF; v_call: TRBV24-1; j_call: TRBJ2-3
cdr3_aa: CASEGQGYNEQFF; v_call: TRBV10-3; j_call: TRBJ2-1
cdr3_aa: CASSSGAIAGEQYF; v_call: TRBV3-1; j_call: TRBJ2-7
cdr3_aa: CASSLPTGVLETQYF; v_call: TRBV12-3/TRBV12-4; j_call: TRBJ2-5
cdr3_aa: CSAPSGTGSYNEQFF; v_call: TRBV29-1; j_call: TRBJ2-1
cdr3_aa: CASSTEDPKTDTQYF; v_call: TRBV5-1; j_call: TRBJ2-3
cdr3_aa: CASSLGTSGRPSDTQYF; v_call: TRBV7-2; j_call: TRBJ2-3
cdr3_aa: CATSKGLAGGPNEQYF; v_call: TRBV15; j_call: TRBJ2-7
cdr3_aa: CSARAGQGVPGNEKLFF; v_call: TRBV20-1; j_call: TRBJ1-4
cdr3_aa: CASSLTGTELEQYF; v_call: TRBV5-1; j_call: TRBJ2-7
cdr3_aa: CATRTQGYSTDTQYF; v_call: TRBV24-1; j_call: TRBJ2-3
cdr3_aa: CASSPGQGRGYTF; v_call: TRBV12-3/TRBV12-4; j_call: TRBJ1-2
cdr3_aa: CASSSPSSGLNEQFF; v_call: TRBV7-9; j_call: TRBJ2-1
cdr3_aa: CASRKGGRQRPGANVLTF; v_call: TRBV5-1; j_call: TRBJ2-6
cdr3_aa: CASSLTFGTESIYGYTF; v_call: TRBV12-3/TRBV12-4; j_call: TRBJ1-2
cdr3_aa: CAIATRQGADTQYF; v_call: TRBV10-3; j_call: TRBJ2-3
cdr3_aa: CATSDFPGKVGQFF; v_call: TRBV24-1; j_call: TRBJ2-1
cdr3_aa: CASSFSGVNNEQFF; v_call: TRBV5-1; j_call: TRBJ2-1
cdr3_aa: CASSFSPGSGRDNEQFF; v_call: TRBV11-3; j_call: TRBJ2-1
cdr3_aa: CASNPRGNTIYF; v_call: TRBV12-3/TRBV12-4; j_call: TRBJ1-3
cdr3_aa: CASSLQIGLLLTF; v_call: TRBV12-3/TRBV12-4; j_call: TRBJ1-2
cdr3_aa: CALGTAKNIQYF; v_call: TRBV30; j_call: TRBJ2-4
cdr3_aa: CSARGAKEEHYEQYF; v_call: TRBV20-1; j_call: TRBJ2-7
cdr3_aa: CASSLLRDRGEYTF; v_call: TRBV7-2; j_call: TRBJ1-2
cdr3_aa: CASSLAGGGYLQETQYF; v_call: TRBV5-5; j_call: TRBJ2-5
cdr3_aa: CASSLSGPYSNQPQHF; v_call: TRBV27; j_call: TRBJ1-5
cdr3_aa: CASSLNSGRAAGEQFF; v_call: TRBV11-1; j_call: TRBJ2-1
cdr3_aa: CAISESREDTIYF; v_call: TRBV10-3; j_call: TRBJ1-3
cdr3_aa: CASSSRLAGVIDTQYF; v_call: TRBV11-2; j_call: TRBJ2-3
cdr3_aa: CASSFQGPRLHTQYF; v_call: TRBV5-1; j_call: TRBJ2-3
cdr3_aa: CASSLALAGNTEAFF; v_call: TRBV5-1; j_call: TRBJ1-1